One sample yielded the 4 T cell receptor beta chains listed below, sequenced in a study of shared clonotypes between healthy human individuals. Produced via immunoSEQ multiplex PCR; TCRdb's table is partial and in-frame only. The table shows about 1.5 million clones, with over 95% occurring only once. What was sequenced was naive CD4+ T cells sorted from blood. Indicated subset: CD45RA+ positively selected. These receptor sequences come from a man under 40 in good health.

The count of this clone is one. The gene calls are TRBV19 and TRBJ2-2, with D perhaps TRBD1 (6 bases). V lost 6 bases to trimming and J lost 3 bases, with 20 bases between them. Germline loops: CDR1 LNHDA, CDR2 SQIVND (reference sequence). This CDR3 is 17 amino acids long. CDR3 amino acids: CASSQQGPQVHTGELFF. CDR3 coding DNA: TGTGCCAGTAGCCAACAGGGCCCTCAGGTCCACACCGGGGAGCTGTTTTTT.

This clone was observed a single time. The chain carries TRBV5-1 and TRBJ1-4, with 8 positions matching TRBD1. CDR3 length equals 16 residues. The ends lost 0 bases at V and 6 bases at J; junction bases unmatched: 7. Germline loops: CDR1 SGHRS, CDR2 YFSETQ. CDR3 loop: CASSLGTGGQYEKLFF. CDR3 bases: TGCGCCAGCAGCTTGGGAACAGGGGGTCAATATGAAAAACTGTTTTTT. The whole variable domain, filled in from reference TRBV5-1 and TRBJ1-4, reads KAGVTQTPRYLIKTRGQQVTLSCSPISGHRSVSWYQQTPGQGLQFLFEYFSETQRNKGNFPGRFSGRQFSNSRSEMNVSTLELGDSALYLCASSLGTGGQYEKLFFGSGTQLSVL.

This rearrangement joins TRBV14 to TRBJ2-1; D may be TRBD1 or TRBD2 (5 bases each). CDR3 length: 14 amino acids. The germline V and J ends were trimmed by 4 bases and 6 bases, with 13 bases remaining between them. The germline gives CDR1 SGHDN, CDR2 FVKESK. CDR3 loop: CASSLGGPSNEQFF. The CDR3 coding sequence is TGTGCCAGCAGCCTTGGGGGACCAAGCAATGAGCAGTTCTTC. The variable domain in full, with the rest retrieved from reference TRBV14 and TRBJ2-1, is EAGVTQFPSHSVIEKGQTVTLRCDPISGHDNLYWYRRVMGKEIKFLLHFVKESKQDESGMPNNRFLAERTGGTYSTLKVQPAELEDSGVYFCASSLGGPSNEQFFGPGTRLTVL.

The chain uses TRBV5-1 and TRBJ2-7; D might be TRBD1 (6 bases). There are 15 residues in the CDR3. The V gene's germline CDR1 is SGHRS and CDR2 YFSETQ. Trimming removed 4 bases at V and 0 bases at J, with 14 bases between. CDR3 sequence (DNA): TGCGCCAGCAGCATGGACAGACTCAGCTCCTACGAGCAGTACTTC. Translated: CASSMDRLSSYEQYF.